This is a list of T cell receptor beta chains from one sample in a study of T cells after posttransplantation cyclophosphamide. Some clones are missing from TCRdb's copy, which holds only in-frame ones; the method was immunoSEQ multiplex PCR. The sample lists 45,000 to 65,000 clones, about 82% occurring once. The source material was PBMCs. The receptors come from a man aged 25-45 years with a blood cancer, CMV-positive, and with a related stem cell donor. Each CDR3 is given with its conserved first and last residue. Fields, in order: V gene, clone size, J gene, D gene, CDR3 DNA, CDR3 protein. D genes are given only for firm matches. Clone size appears in some rows only: once, few, many, or a class for an expanded clone.

TRBV7-2,.,TRBJ2-7,.,TGTGCCAGCAGCACGCCAACAGGAAAGCCCTACGAGCAGTACTTC,CASSTPTGKPYEQYF
TRBV7-8,.,TRBJ2-5,TRBD1,TGTGCCAGCAGCACTCGGACAGGGACAGGAGAGACCCAGTACTTC,CASSTRTGTGETQYF
TRBV14,once,TRBJ2-2,TRBD2,TGTGCCAGCAGCCGCCAGCGTCCGGGACTAGCGGGGCCGGGCACCGGGGAGCTGTTTTTT,CASSRQRPGLAGPGTGELFF
TRBV19,.,TRBJ2-5,.,TGTGCCAGTAGTATATCCGGCGGAACGGGTCAAGAGACCCAGTACTTC,CASSISGGTGQETQYF
TRBV6-5,.,TRBJ1-5,.,TGTGCCAGCAGCTTAACGGGATACCAGCCCCAGCATTTT,CASSLTGYQPQHF
TRBV10-3,.,TRBJ2-7,.,TGTGCCATCAGTGAGTCATTGGGAGGAAGAGCCTACGAGCAGTACTTC,CAISESLGGRAYEQYF
TRBV6-6,.,TRBJ2-1,TRBD1,TGTGCCAGCAGCTCACAGGGGGCAAAGGGCAATGAGCAGTTCTTC,CASSSQGAKGNEQFF
TRBV27,.,TRBJ2-1,.,TGTGCCAGCAGTTTCAGGGCAGGGAACTACAATGAGCAGTTCTTC,CASSFRAGNYNEQFF
TRBV6-1,.,TRBJ2-5,.,TGTGCCAGCAGTAGCCAGGGATTCCAAGAGACCCAGTACTTC,CASSSQGFQETQYF
TRBV15,.,TRBJ2-3,TRBD1,TGTGCCACCAGCAGAGAGCAGGGGGCTCCCACAGATACGCAGTATTTT,CATSREQGAPTDTQYF
TRBV28,.,TRBJ2-1,TRBD2,TGTGCCAGCAGTTCGGGGACTAGCGGGGAGAATGAGCAGTTCTTC,CASSSGTSGENEQFF
TRBV7-6,.,TRBJ2-5,.,TGTGCCAGCAGCTTAGTAGCGAACCAAGAGACCCAGTACTTC,CASSLVANQETQYF
TRBV6-4,medium-sized,TRBJ2-3,TRBD2,TGTGCCAGCAGCAAGACTAGCGGGAGCACAGATACGCAGTATTTT,CASSKTSGSTDTQYF